What follows describes a single T cell receptor beta chain. What antigen it recognizes has not been identified. No base-level quality is on record; no much larger clone is a single base apart. These data originate in a study of blood T cell repertoires in COVID-19 (dated by TCRdb to about 2020). Describing the broader study: Samples covering the acute and convalescent phases of COVID-19 were provided by collaborators in the United States, Italy and Spain. The material from the prospective study consisted of cDNA or gDNA derived from T cells, B-cell-depleted T cells, or PBMCs. The dataset comprised deeply sampled blood TCRbeta repertoires from subjects exposed to, actively infected with, or recovered from COVID-19. The repertoires were made available in a free public database intended to serve as a resource for research on the immune response to SARS-CoV-2. The samples were drawn from two sources: the first 160 participants of the ongoing ImmuneRACE study, and fewer than 1,500 subjects contributed by 6 global collaborators. Sample metadata almost always included a de-identified subject ID, COVID-19 status, age in years and sex. Where available, HLA class I and class II types were obtained from metadata supplied by the sample provider rather than from assay-based typing.

The collaborating institutions used their own protocols to collect whole blood in K2EDTA tubes. For TCRbeta analysis, collaborators shipped samples as frozen whole blood, isolated PBMCs, or DNA extracted from either of those sample types. What the authors observed across the whole study: How much clinical and demographic metadata was included differed by source and by participant, and the metadata was provided uncurated.

The immunoSEQ Assay, a bias-controlled multiplex PCR, was used to amplify TCRbeta CDR3 regions from genomic DNA. The paper's data handling went like this. The number of nucleated cells in each sample was estimated from the amplification of reference gene primers within the assay. To quantify the absolute abundance of each unique TCRbeta CDR3 rearrangement, sequence reads were collapsed and filtered. For each sample, productive Simpson clonality was calculated as the square root of Simpson's diversity index over productive rearrangements. The table was pulled from immuneACCESS by TCRdb, which kept in-frame rearrangements only. Such tables lose some clones; where checked, under half of the loss comes from unresolved V genes, and the rest has no known cause. The D gene and trimming were derived from the DNA, and the V and J assignments and clone size from that table. This sample lists some 150,000 clones; 88% were detected once. The top ten constitute over 2% of the sample.

The CDR3 holds 13 amino acids from the cysteine to the phenylalanine. Solely the CDR3 DNA is kept, with 39 bases framed from the first base. Relative to germline, V is 6 bases shorter and J is 2 bases shorter, with 10 bases between their ends. Via the germline V gene (reference sequence), CDR1 is LNHDA and CDR2 SQIVND. The receptor chain draws on TRBV19 and TRBJ1-2; confidence is insufficient to name the D gene. The source of this sequence is a human donor in a cohort sampled during active COVID-19. The source material was peripheral blood. The DNA sequence reads TGTGCCAGTAGGGTCGGGGTAAACTATGGCTACACCTTC. This gives the protein CASRVGVNYGYTF.